The source of this TCR beta chain is a study of blood T cells in healthy people across ages (dated by TCRdb to about 2015). With regard to the full study: In model experiments, roughly one uniquely barcoded TCR beta cDNA molecule per two T cells was captured by template switching. The study measured age-related changes in TCR beta repertoire diversity using deep sequencing normalized with unique cDNA molecular identifiers. Donors were grouped into four age groups: young (average 16 years), middle-aged (over 35), aged (roughly 67) and long-lived (approximately 75). To avoid experimental bias, donors of different ages were randomly spread across the sequencing lanes. The study analyzed two additional independent replicas of 1 million unique cDNA reads from the same blood draw for two donors, one aged 18 to 30 and one aged 80 or older. Findings and caveats that apply to the study as a whole: Compared with the aged group, the long-lived group had more naive CD4+ T cells, fewer expanded clones and increased TCR diversity, a pattern suggesting age selection. A strong correlation was found between observed TCR beta diversity and the percentage of naive T cells measured by flow cytometry. As age increased, observed TCR beta diversity per million T cells dropped in a roughly linear way, and a significant reduction was already evident by age 40. Because profiling used bulk unsorted PBMCs, naive and antigen-experienced compartments could not be compared conclusively. The CMV infection status of donors was not known, potentially confounding age-related changes in expanded clonotypes. Estimates of total diversity from one million sequenced T cells were regarded as lower bounds and underestimates.

Concerning this clonotype: No antigen is known for it. The input lacks base qualities; no much larger clone sits a single base away.

Per the germline V gene (reference sequence), DFQATT is the CDR1 and SNEGSKA is the CDR2. Counted from cysteine to phenylalanine, this CDR3 has 12 amino acids. The DNA shown is the 36-base CDR3, in frame from base 1. The approximately 40 donors, aged about 6 to 90 years, were systemically healthy Caucasian individuals from Russia. Each donor gave ten milliliters of peripheral blood, drawn into EDTA-treated Vacutainer tubes. Ficoll-Paque density-gradient centrifugation was used to isolate PBMCs, with at least 6.5 million per sample. Trizol reagent was used to extract total RNA from the PBMCs, yielding at least 6 micrograms per sample. Naive CD45RAhigh/CD27high T cell percentages were measured by flow cytometry on a PBMC aliquot from every donor. Libraries were constructed by 5' RACE. Sequenced on an Illumina HiSeq 2500. The second PCR ran for roughly 7 to 12 cycles and used a J-beta primer mix along with a sample-barcoded 5' primer. Each TCR beta cDNA molecule received a unique molecular identifier from a template-switch 5' adaptor carrying 12 random nucleotides. At least 3 million CDR3-containing paired-end reads were obtained from each sample. All of the RNA was converted into first-strand cDNA using the Mint cDNA synthesis kit, with a TRBC-specific oligonucleotide serving as the primer. All cDNA was treated with uracil-DNA glycosylase and then went through a first 18-cycle PCR with the universal primers M1SS and BC2_uni_R. The authors processed their data as follows. For normalization, 1 million high-quality reads were randomly selected from each sample, with every read carrying a distinct molecular identifier. Reads with shared molecular identifiers were discarded instead of being binned into consensus sequences. MiTCR, set to a Q25 quality threshold and the strictest error-elimination algorithm, was used for CDR3 identification, clonotype clustering and error correction. A nonparametric unseen species model using Euler transformation provided a lower-bound estimate of total TCR beta diversity. The public reads were run again by TCRdb, first through fastp at Q25 and then through MiXCR, and only productive beta chains were kept. All rows with the same CDR3 protein become a single entry with the most common DNA and genes. The authors' filters were not applied to this entry. This sample comprises over a million distinct CDR3 sequences, 35% to 55% of them detected only once. Under 20% of the sample goes to the ten largest clones.

This TCR was recovered from a woman in her sixties in good health. The chain uses TRBV20-1 and TRBJ2-5, with no confident D gene call. The better agreement between TRBJ2-7 and the DNA end casts doubt on the J call. Material for sequencing was blood. In nucleotides, the sequence is TGCAGTGCTCCCAGGCCCCCCTACGAGCAGTACTTC. It translates as CSAPRPPYEQYF.